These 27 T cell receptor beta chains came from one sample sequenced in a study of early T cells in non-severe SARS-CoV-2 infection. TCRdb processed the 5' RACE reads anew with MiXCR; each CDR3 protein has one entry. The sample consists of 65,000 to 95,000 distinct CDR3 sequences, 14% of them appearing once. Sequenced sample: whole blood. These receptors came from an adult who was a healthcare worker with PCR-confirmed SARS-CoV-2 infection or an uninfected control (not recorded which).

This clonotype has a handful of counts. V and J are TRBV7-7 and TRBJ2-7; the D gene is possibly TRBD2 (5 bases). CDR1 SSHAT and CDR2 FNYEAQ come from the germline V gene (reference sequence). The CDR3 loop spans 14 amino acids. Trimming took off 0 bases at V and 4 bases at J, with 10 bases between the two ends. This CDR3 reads CASSLALDLYEQYF. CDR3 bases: TGTGCCAGCAGCTTAGCACTAGACCTTTACGAGCAGTACTTC.

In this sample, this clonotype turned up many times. The CDR3 sequence is CASRVKGGLNTEAFF. The DNA of the CDR3 is TGTGCCAGCAGGGTCAAAGGGGGTTTGAACACTGAAGCTTTCTTT. The rearrangement links TRBV12-3 or TRBV12-4 to TRBJ1-1; a weak D match, TRBD1 (6 bases). The CDR3 extends over 15 amino acids. Trimming removed 6 bases from V and 0 bases from J, with 14 bases in between.

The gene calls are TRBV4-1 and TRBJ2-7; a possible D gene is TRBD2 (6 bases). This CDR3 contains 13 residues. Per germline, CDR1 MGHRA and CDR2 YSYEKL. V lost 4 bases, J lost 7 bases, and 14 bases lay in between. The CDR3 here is CASSPVNGGEQYF. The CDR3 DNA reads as TGCGCCAGCAGCCCAGTAAACGGGGGAGAGCAGTACTTC.

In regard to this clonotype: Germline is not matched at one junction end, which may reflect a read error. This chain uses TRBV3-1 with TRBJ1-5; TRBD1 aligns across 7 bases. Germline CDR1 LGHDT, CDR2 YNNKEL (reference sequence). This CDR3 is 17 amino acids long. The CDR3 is CASSQARTGASNQPQHF. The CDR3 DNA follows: TGTGCCAGCAGCCAAGCCCGGACAGGAGCTAGCAATCAGCCCCAGCATTTC.

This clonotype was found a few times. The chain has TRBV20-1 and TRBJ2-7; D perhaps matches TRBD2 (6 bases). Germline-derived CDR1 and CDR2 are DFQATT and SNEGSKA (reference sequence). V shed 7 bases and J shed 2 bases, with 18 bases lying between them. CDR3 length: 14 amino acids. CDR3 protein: CSGSPRAGTYEQYF. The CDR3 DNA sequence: TGCAGTGGTAGCCCCCGGGCGGGAACCTACGAGCAGTACTTC.

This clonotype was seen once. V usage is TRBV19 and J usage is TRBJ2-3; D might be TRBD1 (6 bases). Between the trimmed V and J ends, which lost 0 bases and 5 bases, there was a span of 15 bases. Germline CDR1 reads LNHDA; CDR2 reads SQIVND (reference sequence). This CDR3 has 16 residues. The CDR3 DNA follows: TGTGCCAGTAGTATAGATCCGGCAGGGGCGGTAGATACGCAGTATTTT. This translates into CASSIDPAGAVDTQYF.

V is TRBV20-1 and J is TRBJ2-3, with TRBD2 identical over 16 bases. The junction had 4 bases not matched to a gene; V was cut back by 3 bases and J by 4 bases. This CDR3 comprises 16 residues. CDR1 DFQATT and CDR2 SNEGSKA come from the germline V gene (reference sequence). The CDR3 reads CSASRGLAGGPDTQYF. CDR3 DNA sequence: TGCAGTGCTAGTAGGGGACTAGCGGGGGGGCCAGATACGCAGTATTTT.

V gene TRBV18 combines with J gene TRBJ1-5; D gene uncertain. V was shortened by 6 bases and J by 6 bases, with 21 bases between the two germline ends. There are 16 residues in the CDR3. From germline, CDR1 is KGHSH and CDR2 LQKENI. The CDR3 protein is CASSLGVGLVSQPQHF. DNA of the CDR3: TGTGCCAGCTCTCTCGGAGTAGGGCTTGTCAGTCAGCCCCAGCATTTT. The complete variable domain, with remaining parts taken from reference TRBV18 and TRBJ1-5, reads NAGVMQNPRHLVRRRGQEARLRCSPMKGHSHVYWYRQLPEEGLKFMVYLQKENIIDESGMPKERFSAEFPKEGPSILRIQQVVRGDSAAYFCASSLGVGLVSQPQHFGDGTRLSIL.

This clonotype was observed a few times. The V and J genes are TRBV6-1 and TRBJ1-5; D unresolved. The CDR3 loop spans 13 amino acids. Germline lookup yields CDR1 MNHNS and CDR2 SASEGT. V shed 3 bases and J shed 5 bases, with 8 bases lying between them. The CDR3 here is CASSEAPDQPQHF. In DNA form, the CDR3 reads TGTGCCAGCAGTGAGGCGCCCGATCAGCCCCAGCATTTT.

The CDR3 region has the DNA TGTGCCAGCAGTTCCCACGGGGGTAGCGGGGCTTCTTACAATGAGCAGTTCTTC. Protein product: CASSSHGGSGASYNEQFF. The chain links TRBV27 to TRBJ2-1, with 8 bases lining up with TRBD2. Germline assignment: CDR1 MNHEY and CDR2 SMNVEV (reference sequence). V lost 4 bases, J lost 4 bases, and 15 bases stayed unmatched. CDR3 length: 18 residues.

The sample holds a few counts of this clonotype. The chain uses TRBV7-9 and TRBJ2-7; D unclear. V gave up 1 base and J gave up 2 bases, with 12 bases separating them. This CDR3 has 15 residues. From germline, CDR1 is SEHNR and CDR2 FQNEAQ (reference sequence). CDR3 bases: TGTGCCAGCAGCTTAGGGGCTGGGATTCCCTACGAGCAGTACTTC. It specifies CASSLGAGIPYEQYF.

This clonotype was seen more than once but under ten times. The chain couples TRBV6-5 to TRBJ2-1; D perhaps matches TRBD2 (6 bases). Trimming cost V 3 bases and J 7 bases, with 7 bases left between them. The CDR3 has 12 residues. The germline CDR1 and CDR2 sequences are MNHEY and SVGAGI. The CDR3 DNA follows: TGTGCCAGCAGTTATGCGGGAAATGAGCAGTTCTTC. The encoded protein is CASSYAGNEQFF.

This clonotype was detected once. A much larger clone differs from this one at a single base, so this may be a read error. CDR3 bases: TGCAGCGTAGGGGATTCCCACGAGCAGTACTTC. Amino acids: CSVGDSHEQYF. The J gene is TRBJ2-7, the V gene TRBV29-1; a possible D gene is TRBD1 (5 bases). Per germline, CDR1 SQVTM and CDR2 ANQGSEA. V was pared by 6 bases and J by 5 bases, with 11 bases between. The CDR3 runs 11 residues.

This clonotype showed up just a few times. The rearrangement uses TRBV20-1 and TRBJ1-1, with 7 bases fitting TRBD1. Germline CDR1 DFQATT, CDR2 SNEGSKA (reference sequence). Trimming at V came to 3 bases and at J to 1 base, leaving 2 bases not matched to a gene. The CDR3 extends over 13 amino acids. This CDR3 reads CSARTGKNTEAFF. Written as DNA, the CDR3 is TGCAGTGCTAGGACAGGGAAGAACACTGAAGCTTTCTTT.

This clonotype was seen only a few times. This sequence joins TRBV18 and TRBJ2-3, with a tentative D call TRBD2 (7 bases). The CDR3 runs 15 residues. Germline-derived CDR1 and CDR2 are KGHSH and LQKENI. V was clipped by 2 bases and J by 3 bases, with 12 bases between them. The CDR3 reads CASSPVGGATDTQYF. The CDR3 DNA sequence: TGTGCCAGCTCACCAGTAGGGGGGGCAACAGATACGCAGTATTTT.

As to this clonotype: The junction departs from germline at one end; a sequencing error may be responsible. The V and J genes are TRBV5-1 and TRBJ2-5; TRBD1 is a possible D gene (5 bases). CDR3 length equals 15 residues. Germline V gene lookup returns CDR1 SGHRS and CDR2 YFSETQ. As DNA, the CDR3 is TGCGTCAGCAGCTTGGGCCAGGGTACTCAAGAGACCCAGTACTTC. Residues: CVSSLGQGTQETQYF.

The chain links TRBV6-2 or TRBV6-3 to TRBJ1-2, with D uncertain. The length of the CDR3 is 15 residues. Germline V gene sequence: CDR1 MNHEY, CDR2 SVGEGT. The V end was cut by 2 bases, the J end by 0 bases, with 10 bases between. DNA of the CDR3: TGTGCCAGCAGTTACCGGGGAGACTCTAACTATGGCTACACCTTC. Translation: CASSYRGDSNYGYTF.

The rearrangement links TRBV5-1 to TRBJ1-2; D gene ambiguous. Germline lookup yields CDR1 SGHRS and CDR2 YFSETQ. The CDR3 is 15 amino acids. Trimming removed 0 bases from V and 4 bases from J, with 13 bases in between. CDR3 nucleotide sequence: TGCGCCAGCAGCTTGGTCACGGGGAAGGGCTATGGCTACACCTTC. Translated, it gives CASSLVTGKGYGYTF.

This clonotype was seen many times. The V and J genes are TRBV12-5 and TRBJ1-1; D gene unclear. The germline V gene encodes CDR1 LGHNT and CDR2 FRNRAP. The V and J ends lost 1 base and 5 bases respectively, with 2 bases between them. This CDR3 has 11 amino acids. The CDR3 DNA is TGTGCTAGTGGTTTGGGTACTGAAGCTTTCTTT. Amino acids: CASGLGTEAFF.

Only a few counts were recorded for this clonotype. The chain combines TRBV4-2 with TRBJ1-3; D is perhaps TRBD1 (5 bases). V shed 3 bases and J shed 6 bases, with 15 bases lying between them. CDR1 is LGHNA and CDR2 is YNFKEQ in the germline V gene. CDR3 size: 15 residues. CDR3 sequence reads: CASSQQGRSVNTIYF. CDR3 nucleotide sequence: TGTGCCAGCAGCCAGCAGGGACGTTCAGTAAACACCATATATTTT.

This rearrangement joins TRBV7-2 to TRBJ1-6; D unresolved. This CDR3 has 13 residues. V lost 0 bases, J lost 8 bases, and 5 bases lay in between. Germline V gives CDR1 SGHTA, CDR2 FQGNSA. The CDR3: CASSLAGYSPLHF. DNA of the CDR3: TGTGCCAGCAGCTTAGCAGGGTATTCACCCCTCCACTTT.

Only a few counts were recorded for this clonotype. CDR3 residues: CASSVGGGWYF. DNA of the CDR3: TGTGCCAGCAGTGTTGGGGGCGGGTGGTACTTC. The V gene is TRBV6-1, the J gene TRBJ2-7; possible D gene TRBD1, 6 bases. Trimming removed 4 bases from V and 12 bases from J, with 13 bases in between. The CDR3 sequence is 11 residues long. Germline values: CDR1 MNHNS, CDR2 SASEGT.

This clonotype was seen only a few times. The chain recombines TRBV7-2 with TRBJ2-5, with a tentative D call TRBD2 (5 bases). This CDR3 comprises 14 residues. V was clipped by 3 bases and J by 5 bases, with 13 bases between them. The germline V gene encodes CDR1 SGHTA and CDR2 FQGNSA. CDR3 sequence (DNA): TGTGCCAGCAGCTTCGACTACGCGTGGGAGACCCAGTACTTC. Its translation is CASSFDYAWETQYF.

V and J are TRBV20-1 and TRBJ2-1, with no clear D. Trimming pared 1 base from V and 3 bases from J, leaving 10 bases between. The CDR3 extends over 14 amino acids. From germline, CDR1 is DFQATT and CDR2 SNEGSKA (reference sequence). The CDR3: CSARAVASYNEQFF. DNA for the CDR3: TGCAGTGCTAGAGCAGTGGCTAGCTACAATGAGCAGTTCTTC.

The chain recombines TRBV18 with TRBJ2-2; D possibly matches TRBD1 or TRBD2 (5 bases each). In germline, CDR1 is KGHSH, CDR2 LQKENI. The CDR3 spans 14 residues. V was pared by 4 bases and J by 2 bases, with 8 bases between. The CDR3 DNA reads TGTGCCAGCTCACGGGACGTAAACACCGGGGAGCTGTTTTTT. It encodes CASSRDVNTGELFF.

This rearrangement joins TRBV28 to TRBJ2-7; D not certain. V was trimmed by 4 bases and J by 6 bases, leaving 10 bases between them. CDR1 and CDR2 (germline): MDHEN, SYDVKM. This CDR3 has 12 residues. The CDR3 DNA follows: TGTGCCAGCAGTTCGCGGATTCGCGAGCAGTACTTC. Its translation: CASSSRIREQYF.

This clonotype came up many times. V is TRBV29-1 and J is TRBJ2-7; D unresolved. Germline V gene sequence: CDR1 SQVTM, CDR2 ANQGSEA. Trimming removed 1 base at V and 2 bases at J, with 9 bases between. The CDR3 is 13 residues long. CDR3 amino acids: CSVEAGSTYEQYF. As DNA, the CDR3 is TGCAGCGTTGAAGCGGGCAGTACCTACGAGCAGTACTTC.